This entry describes one TCR beta chain. No antigen is known for it. No much larger clonotype is one base removed from it; base qualities were not supplied. Other DNA sequences in this specimen translate into the identical CDR3. TCR CDR3 regions were amplified from genomic DNA by multiplex PCR using the deep immunoSEQ assay. For each cell subset, the extracted genomic DNA was distributed evenly across all wells of several immunoSEQ 96-well plates, and each plate served as one replicate. Each replicate PCR for sorted subsets received about 210 ng genomic DNA, equal to 28,000 or so T cell genomes. Purified libraries were measured with a Qubit 3.0 fluorometer, size-checked on a Bioanalyzer 2100, and measured again with the KAPA Library Quantification kit. Every immunoSEQ 96-well plate was sequenced on a separate single-read 150-cycle Illumina NextSeq 550 flow cell. The authors processed their data as follows. Because the immunoSEQ output held only junctional sequences and lacked quality scores, the filtering could not match the filtering applied to full-length reads. Sequences were annotated with PyIR, a Python wrapper for IgBLAST v1.9, using IMGT germline references to assign V/J genes and CDR3. Reads were removed for weak V/J assignments (E-value above 1e-6), missing CDR3, stop codons, out-of-frame junctions, or ambiguous translated residues. V3J clonotypes were defined as sequences sharing the same inferred V gene, J gene, and CDR3 amino acid sequence. Percentage overlap between repertoires was computed as shared unique clonotypes divided by the size of the smaller repertoire. RTK rarefaction, the Chao1 estimator, and Recon v2.1 estimates of unobserved clonotypes were used to assess repertoire richness. Generation probabilities were computed with OLGA for all TCRbeta clonotypes obtained by the gDNA method from a few donors. As stored in TCRdb, this immuneACCESS dataset retains in-frame rearrangements with V and J assigned. A fraction of the clones does not appear; measured against another copy, unresolved V genes explain less than half of the discrepancy, and the remainder lacks a known reason. That table is the source of V, J and clone size, and D and trimming were worked out from the DNA. The sample data list over a million clones, and under 99% of these were observed just once. Clones ranked in the top ten supply about 0.45% of the sample.

V and J are trimmed by 0 bases and 2 bases, and the gene matches miss 4 bases of the junction. The CDR3 starts with the cysteine, ends with the phenylalanine, and has 16 residues. Kept here is only the CDR3 DNA, which spans 48 bases and is read in frame from base 1. Taken from the germline V gene, the CDR1 and CDR2 loops are SGDLS and YYNGEE. Donors were healthy HIV-negative adults with no recently reported acute infections or vaccinations. Every donor was a Caucasian adult residing in Nashville, Tennessee, USA. CD4+ T cells were enriched through magnetic negative selection, after which naive cells were positively selected on CD45RA and the remaining negative fraction served as the memory subset. After blood collection by leukapheresis, PBMCs were isolated using Ficoll-Histopaque density gradient centrifugation and then cryopreserved in the vapor phase of liquid nitrogen. Purity and quantity of every magnetically sorted T cell population were checked by analytical flow cytometry. Each sorted fraction had its genomic DNA isolated and then quantified by UV absorbance on a Nanodrop 2000c.

The data are from a study of shared clonotypes between healthy human individuals (dated by TCRdb to the early 2020s). For the study in its entirety: The cohort comprised two women and a few men aged 18 to 49 years. For each donor, CD4 naive and CD4 memory were each run on three plates, CD8 naive on two plates, and CD8 memory on one plate. To estimate repertoire size and how much clonotypes are shared between individuals, the study performed deep sequencing of blood TCR repertoires from about five healthy adults. Libraries were prepared and TCR repertoires were sequenced by different laboratories using diverse techniques, in order to increase sequencing depth and limit assay-specific biases. Each donor's leukapheresis produced roughly between roughly 0.85 and 9.5 billion PBMCs. The research as a whole found: Rarefaction of sorted-subset datasets indicated incomplete sequencing despite the large sequencing depth. When a few donors were compared, the shared fraction of clonotypes was around 5% for naive CD4, roughly 3.4% for naive CD8, 2.3% for memory CD4, and roughly 0.4% for memory CD8. Sampling was restricted to blood, and TCR repertoires in tissues likely differ from the TCR repertoires found in blood. Because the study included only a small number of donors, the genetic and exposure-history diversity represented was limited. Estimated clonotype richness was generally larger for naive than for memory subsets. Higher generation probabilities were observed for clonotypes shared by all four sorted-subset donors than for non-shared clonotypes. Pairwise subsampling led to the expectation that sequencing depth would affect the degree of clonotype sharing among donors.

The chain couples TRBV9 to TRBJ2-7, with 11 bases matching TRBD2. Source material: naive CD4+ T cells sorted from blood. Taken with the paper, the label for cell subset or site translates to: CD45RA+ positively selected. The origin of this receptor is a man aged 25-40 years in good health. The sequenced DNA is TGTGCCAGCAGCGTAGCTGGGACTAGCGGAACCTACGAGCAGTACTTC. Protein translation: CASSVAGTSGTYEQYF. The full variable domain, completed from the reference TRBV9 and TRBJ2-7 proteins outside the CDR3, reads DSGVTQTPKHLITATGQRVTLRCSPRSGDLSVYWYQQSLDQGLQFLIQYYNGEERAKGNILERFSAQQFPDLHSELNLSSLELGDSALYFCASSVAGTSGTYEQYFGPGTRLTVT.